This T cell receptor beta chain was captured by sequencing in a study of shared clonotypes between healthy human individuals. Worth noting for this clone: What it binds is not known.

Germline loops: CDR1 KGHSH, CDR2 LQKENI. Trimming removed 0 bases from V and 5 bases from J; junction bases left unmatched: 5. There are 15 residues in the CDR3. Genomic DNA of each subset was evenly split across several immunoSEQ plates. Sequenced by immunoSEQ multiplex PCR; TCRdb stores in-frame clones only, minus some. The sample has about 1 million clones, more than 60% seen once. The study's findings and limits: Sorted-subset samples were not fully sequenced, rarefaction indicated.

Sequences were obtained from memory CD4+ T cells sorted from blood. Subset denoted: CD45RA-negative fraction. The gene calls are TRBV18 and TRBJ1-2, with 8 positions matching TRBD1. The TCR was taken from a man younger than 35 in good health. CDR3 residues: CASSPPGQGVYGYTF. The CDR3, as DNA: TGTGCCAGCTCACCACCTGGACAGGGTGTTTATGGCTACACCTTC.